This T cell receptor (beta chain) comes out of a study of blood T cells in healthy people across ages. In this sample, this clonotype turned up a few times. The sample providers were healthy Caucasian people from Russia, aged roughly 6 to 95. A J-beta primer mix and a sample-barcoded 5' primer were used in a second PCR of about 7 to 12 cycles. Using its own MiXCR run on the 5' RACE reads, TCRdb lists one record per CDR3 protein. This sample has about 1.1 million distinct CDR3 sequences, with less than 45% found just once. V lost 1 base to trimming and J lost 2 bases, with 11 bases between them. The CDR3 runs to 16 residues. From germline, CDR1 is MGHRA and CDR2 YSYEKL.

The sample comprised blood. The chain couples TRBV4-1 to TRBJ1-4, with a tentative D call TRBD1 (5 bases). The receptor was derived from a man younger than 30 in good health. CDR3 sequence reads: CASSQGVQATNEKLFF. The CDR3 DNA reads as TGCGCCAGCAGCCAAGGAGTACAGGCGACTAATGAAAAACTGTTTTTT.